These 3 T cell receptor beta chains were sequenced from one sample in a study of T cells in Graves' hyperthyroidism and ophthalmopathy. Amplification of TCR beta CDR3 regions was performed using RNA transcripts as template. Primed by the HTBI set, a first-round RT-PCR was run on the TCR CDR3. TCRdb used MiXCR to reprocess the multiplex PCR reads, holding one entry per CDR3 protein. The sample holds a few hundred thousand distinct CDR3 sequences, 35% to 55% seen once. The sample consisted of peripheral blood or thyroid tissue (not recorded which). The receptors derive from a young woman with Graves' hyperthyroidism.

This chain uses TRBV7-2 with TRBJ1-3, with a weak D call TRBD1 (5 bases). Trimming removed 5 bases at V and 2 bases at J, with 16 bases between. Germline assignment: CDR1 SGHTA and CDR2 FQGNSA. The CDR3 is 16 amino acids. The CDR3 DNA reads TGTGCCAGCAGCCAATATGACAGCTTAACTGGAAACACCATATATTTT. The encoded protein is CASSQYDSLTGNTIYF.

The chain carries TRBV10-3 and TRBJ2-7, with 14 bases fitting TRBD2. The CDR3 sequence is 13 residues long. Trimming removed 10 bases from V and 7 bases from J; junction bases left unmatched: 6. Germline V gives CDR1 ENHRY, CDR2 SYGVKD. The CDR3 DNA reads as TGTGCCACCGGGACTAGCGGGAGCCATGAGCAGTACTTC. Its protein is CATGTSGSHEQYF.

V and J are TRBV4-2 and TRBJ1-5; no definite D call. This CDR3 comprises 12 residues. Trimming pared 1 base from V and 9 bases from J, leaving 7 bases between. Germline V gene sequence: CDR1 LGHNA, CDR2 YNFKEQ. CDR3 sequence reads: CASSQGVGPQHF. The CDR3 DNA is TGTGCCAGCAGCCAAGGAGTTGGGCCCCAGCATTTT.